The 9 T cell receptor beta chains given below trace back to one sample, sequenced in a study of blood T cells in healthy people across ages. A J-beta primer mix and a sample-barcoded 5' primer were used in a second PCR of roughly 7 to 12 cycles. TCRdb re-analysed the 5' RACE reads in MiXCR, keeping a single row per CDR3 protein. There are approximately 1,700,000 distinct CDR3 sequences in the sample; 30% to 40% occur only once, and 20% to 25% lies in the top ten. Sequenced material: blood. The source is a human donor in good health.

The V and J genes are TRBV12-5 and TRBJ2-5; the match to TRBD1 covers 7 bases. V was clipped by 6 bases and J by 4 bases; unmatched bases: 11. This CDR3 has 15 residues. CDR1 LGHNT and CDR2 FRNRAP come from the germline V gene. CDR3 in amino acids: CASGATGRRGETQYF. CDR3 DNA sequence: TGTGCTAGTGGGGCGACAGGGAGAAGGGGAGAGACCCAGTACTTC.

The CDR3: CASSQYRESGAFF. The CDR3 region has the DNA TGCGCCAGCAGCCAATACCGGGAGTCCGGAGCTTTCTTT. V is TRBV4-3 and J is TRBJ1-1, with unresolved D. With 2 bases removed from V and 10 bases from J, the gap between germline ends came to 14 bases. This CDR3 comprises 13 residues. The germline CDR1 and CDR2 sequences are LGHNA and YSLEER.

This clonotype was picked up a small number of times. At one end the junction does not follow the germline gene, possibly because of a read error. The chain carries TRBV5-1 and TRBJ2-6; D perhaps matches TRBD1 (5 bases). CDR1 SGHRS and CDR2 YFSETQ come from the germline V gene. This CDR3 is built from 15 residues. The DNA for the CDR3 is TGCGCCAGCAGCTTGGCCACATCTGGGGCCGACGTCCTGACTTTC. This codes for CASSLATSGADVLTF.

This clonotype occurred a few times. This CDR3 is CASSWETLPTYEQYF. CDR3 DNA: TGTGCCAGCAGCTGGGAAACTTTACCCACCTACGAGCAGTACTTC. The chain employs TRBV7-2 and TRBJ2-7; no clear D. This CDR3 is built from 15 residues. CDR1 is SGHTA, CDR2 FQGNSA, per germline. V was trimmed by 4 bases and J by 2 bases, leaving 15 bases between them.

In its sample, this clonotype was seen a few times. V is TRBV7-9 and J is TRBJ2-4; D remains ambiguous. Trimming took 5 bases from V and 4 from J, leaving 9 bases between them. The V gene's germline CDR1 is SEHNR and CDR2 FQNEAQ (reference sequence). The CDR3 is 13 residues long. The CDR3 region is CASSLDQKNIQYF. For the CDR3, the DNA is TGTGCCAGCAGCCTCGATCAAAAAAACATTCAGTACTTC.

V gene TRBV7-8 combines with J gene TRBJ2-5; D not certain. Between the trimmed V and J ends, which lost 1 base and 1 base, there was a span of 7 bases. In germline, CDR1 is SGHVS, CDR2 FQNEAQ. This CDR3 has 14 residues. This chain's CDR3 is CASSLDSIQETQYF. Here the CDR3 DNA reads TGTGCCAGCAGCTTAGACAGTATCCAAGAGACCCAGTACTTC.

The chain is built from TRBV7-9 and TRBJ1-6; possible D gene TRBD1, 6 bases. The germline CDR1 and CDR2 sequences are SEHNR and FQNEAQ (reference sequence). This CDR3 spans 13 amino acids. Trimming took off 8 bases at V and 9 bases at J, with 14 bases between the two ends. Here the CDR3 reads CASGGQFGSPLHF. In nucleotides, the CDR3 is TGTGCCAGCGGCGGACAGTTTGGTTCACCCCTCCACTTT.

This clonotype occurred many times. The chain carries TRBV9 and TRBJ2-1; D not certain. V lost 3 bases, J lost 10 bases, and 11 bases lay in between. The CDR3 totals 12 residues. From germline, CDR1 is SGDLS and CDR2 YYNGEE. CDR3 sequence reads: CASSETVGEQFF. CDR3 nucleotide sequence: TGTGCCAGCAGCGAAACAGTCGGCGAGCAGTTCTTC.

With regard to this clonotype: One end of the junction varies from germline; a read error may be responsible. The V gene is TRBV6-6, the J gene TRBJ2-5; D is perhaps TRBD2 (5 bases). CDR3 length: 13 residues. Germline CDR1 and CDR2: MNHNY and SVGAGI (reference sequence). The CDR3 nucleotides read TGTGCCAGCAGTTACGACGGGAAAGAGGCCCAGTACTTC. As protein: CASSYDGKEAQYF.